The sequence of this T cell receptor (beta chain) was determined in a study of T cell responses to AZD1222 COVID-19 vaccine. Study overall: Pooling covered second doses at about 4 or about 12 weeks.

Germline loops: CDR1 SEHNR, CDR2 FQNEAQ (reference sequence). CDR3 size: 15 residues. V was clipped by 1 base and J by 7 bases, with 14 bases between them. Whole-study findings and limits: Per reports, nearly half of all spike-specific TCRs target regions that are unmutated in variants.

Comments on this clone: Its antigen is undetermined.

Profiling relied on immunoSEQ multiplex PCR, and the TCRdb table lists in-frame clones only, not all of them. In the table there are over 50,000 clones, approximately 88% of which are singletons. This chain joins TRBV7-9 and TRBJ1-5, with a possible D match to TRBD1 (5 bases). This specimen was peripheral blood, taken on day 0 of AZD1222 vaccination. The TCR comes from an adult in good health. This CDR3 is CASSLVGGEGQPQHF. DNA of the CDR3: TGTGCCAGCAGCTTAGTGGGAGGGGAGGGACAGCCCCAGCATTTT.